Below are 3 T cell receptor beta chains sequenced from a single sample in a study of CXCR3-negative and CXCR3-positive naive CD8 T cells. TRB cDNA libraries were made by UMI-labeled 5' RACE. Reprocessing the 5' RACE reads, TCRdb reports a single entry for every CDR3 protein and omits DNA. This specimen shows fewer than 95,000 distinct CDR3 sequences; the ten leading clones hold around 0.99%. The sequenced sample consisted of naive CXCR3- CD8+ T cells from blood. The subset denotes: CD45RO-CCR7+CD27+CD95- naive CD8+ T cells lacking CXCR3 (TNR3-). Source of these receptors: a human donor in good health. Some clones in this sample may be carry-over from other donors' samples.

This chain links TRBV29-1 with TRBJ2-2. CDR3 length: 12 residues. CDR1 is SQVTM and CDR2 is ANQGSEA in the germline V gene. CDR3 in amino acids: CSVAQQTGELFF.

CDR3: CASSLSPSRDNEQFF. The rearrangement uses TRBV7-6 and TRBJ2-1; no DNA is available, so the TRBD2 call from TCRdb remains unchecked. The CDR3 sequence is 15 residues long. Germline assignment: CDR1 SGHVS and CDR2 FNYEAQ. The full variable domain, with the rest looked up from reference TRBV7-6 and TRBJ2-1, is GAGVSQSPRYKVTKRGQDVALRCDPISGHVSLYWYRQALGQGPEFLTYFNYEAQQDKSGLPNDRFSAERPEGSISTLTIQRTEQRDSAMYRCASSLSPSRDNEQFFGPGTRLTVL.

V usage is TRBV12-3 or TRBV12-4 and J usage is TRBJ2-3; TCRdb lists TRBD2, though no DNA is available to test this call. The CDR3 has 14 residues. The CDR3 loop is CASIPPPGTDTQYF.